This TCR beta chain was sequenced for a study of blood T cell repertoires in COVID-19. Measured with immunoSEQ multiplex PCR; TCRdb has only the in-frame clones, and not every one. The sample includes more than 85,000 clones, 90% of them seen just once. After removal of 1 base from V and 1 base from J, the junction contained 8 bases not matched to a gene. This CDR3 region has 18 residues. Looked up from germline, CDR1 is SGHNT and CDR2 is YYREEE (reference sequence). The receptor was derived from a human donor in a cohort sampled during active COVID-19. V usage is TRBV5-4 and J usage is TRBJ2-3, with 11 bases aligning to TRBD2. Specimen: peripheral blood. The CDR3 region is CASSLLSSGGIRTDTQYF. The CDR3 nucleotides are TGTGCCAGCAGCTTGTTGTCTAGCGGGGGGATACGCACAGATACGCAGTATTTT.